The rows below give T cell receptor beta chains drawn from one sample of a study of cytomegalovirus exposure and HLA in healthy donors. This table comes from immunoSEQ multiplex PCR, and its TCRdb copy is limited to in-frame clones, with some not included. The data show roughly 190,000 clones, 81% seen once. Sequenced input: PBMCs. The source of these receptors is a man between 35 and 55 years old in good health and CMV-seropositive. Both conserved end residues are part of each CDR3. A D gene is named only where the DNA matches it firmly. Size values are once, few and many counts, or a class for expanded clones, and some rows have none.

>TRBJ2-7|-|TRBD1|TRBV19|14
TGTGCCAGTAGTCGACAGGGGGCGACGGGAGAGCAGTACTTC
CASSRQGATGEQYF
>TRBJ2-1|-|-|TRBV27|16
TGTGCCAGCAGTTTACTGAGCCTAGCGTATGGGAATGAGCAGTTCTTC
CASSLLSLAYGNEQFF
>TRBJ2-1|-|-|TRBV19|14
TGTGCCAGTAGACCACAGGGTTTGGGGCCGGTACAGTTCTTC
CASRPQGLGPVQFF
>TRBJ2-7|-|-|TRBV5-1|13
TGCGCCAGCAGCCACGGGTCTTCCTACGAGCAGTACTTC
CASSHGSSYEQYF
>TRBJ2-2|-|TRBD2|TRBV27|19
TGTGCCAGCACCCCCCTTAGCGGGAGTAGCGTAAGTGGGACCGGGGAGCTGTTTTTT
CASTPLSGSSVSGTGELFF
>TRBJ2-1|-|TRBD2|TRBV19|16
TGTGCCAGTAGTTCGGCTAGCGGAAGCTCCTACAATGAGCAGTTCTTC
CASSSASGSSYNEQFF
>TRBJ2-3|-|TRBD2|TRBV29-1|13
TGCAGCGGGGGACTAGCGGGGTCAGATACGCAGTATTTT
CSGGLAGSDTQYF
>TRBJ2-4|-|-|TRBV7-2|13
TGTGCCAGCAGCTTCCCTGGGGGGTGGATCCAGTACTTC
CASSFPGGWIQYF
>TRBJ2-5|-|-|TRBV19|15
TGTGCCAGTAGTACCGGAGGGACCGCCCAAGAGACCCAGTACTTC
CASSTGGTAQETQYF
>TRBJ2-7|-|TRBD1|TRBV6-6|15
TGTGCCAGCACCAGGCCCGGGACAGGTGTATACGAGCAGTACTTC
CASTRPGTGVYEQYF
>TRBJ1-3|-|TRBD1|TRBV7-9|16
TGTGCCAGCAGCCCGGGACAGGGGGCAACAGGAAACACCATATATTTT
CASSPGQGATGNTIYF
>TRBJ1-4|-|-|TRBV6-1|15
TGTGCCAGCAGTGAACGAGGGTCCGTCAGCGAAAAACTGTTTTTT
CASSERGSVSEKLFF
>TRBJ1-5|-|TRBD1|TRBV7-9|17
TGTGCCAGCAGCTCGCCCCCTGGGACAGGGGTCAATCAGCCCCAGCATTTT
CASSSPPGTGVNQPQHF
>TRBJ1-1|-|-|TRBV19|13
TGTGCCAGTAGCTCCGGACAGAACACTGAAGCTTTCTTT
CASSSGQNTEAFF
>TRBJ2-3|-|-|TRBV6-6|14
TGTGCCAGCATGTACACAAGTAGCACAGATACGCAGTATTTT
CASMYTSSTDTQYF
>TRBJ1-1|once|-|TRBV6-5|15
TGTGCCAGCAGTGCCGATAGGAGGAGGAACACTGAAGCTTTCTTT
CASSADRRRNTEAFF
>TRBJ2-5|-|-|TRBV5-1|16
TGCGCCAGCAGCCCGCGGACAGATAACTACCAAGAGACCCAGTACTTC
CASSPRTDNYQETQYF
>TRBJ2-7|-|-|TRBV28|13
TGTGCCAGCAGTTTTAGTCAAGGGGGTCGGCAGTACTTC
CASSFSQGGRQYF
>TRBJ1-2|-|-|TRBV6-1|15
TGTGCCAGCAACCACGGGACACCGACTAACTATGGCTACACCTTC
CASNHGTPTNYGYTF
>TRBJ2-3|-|-|TRBV4-2|13
TGTGCCAGCAGCCAAATTAGTACAGATACGCAGTATTTT
CASSQISTDTQYF
>TRBJ1-3|-|TRBD1|TRBV5-1|17
TGCGCCAGCAGCCCACGGGGACAGGGGGTCTCTGGAAACACCATATATTTT
CASSPRGQGVSGNTIYF
>TRBJ1-1|-|TRBD1|TRBV2|13
TGTGCCAGCCGTGGACAGGGGGCTTCTGAAGCTTTCTTT
CASRGQGASEAFF
>TRBJ2-1|-|-|TRBV11-3|15
TGTGCCAGCAGTTCGGAACAGGGTCACAACAATGAGCAGTTCTTC
CASSSEQGHNNEQFF
>TRBJ2-1|-|TRBD2|TRBV28|17
TGTGCCAGCAGTGCACTCCCGACTAGCGGGAAGTACAATGAGCAGTTCTTC
CASSALPTSGKYNEQFF
>TRBJ2-3|-|TRBD2|TRBV19|16
TGTGCCAGTACATTCAAAGGGACTAGGAACACAGATACGCAGTATTTT
CASTFKGTRNTDTQYF
>TRBJ1-3|-|-|TRBV2|16
TGTGCCAGCAGCGTATCAGCCAGGGTCTCTGGAAACACCATATATTTT
CASSVSARVSGNTIYF
>TRBJ2-1|-|TRBD1|TRBV19|14
TGTGCCAGTAGTAGGGACAGGGCTTCTAATGAGCAGTTCTTC
CASSRDRASNEQFF
>TRBJ1-5|-|-|TRBV19|17
TGTGCCAGTAGTATACCCGCGGGGCAGGGACGCAATCAGCCCCAGCATTTT
CASSIPAGQGRNQPQHF
>TRBJ2-7|-|-|TRBV7-9|12
TGTGCCAGCAGCTCACGGGGGTACGAGCAGTACTTC
CASSSRGYEQYF
>TRBJ2-7|-|TRBD1|TRBV11-2|18
TGTGCCAGCAGCCCCAATGGATTACCGGGACAGGGTTATTACGAGCAGTACTTC
CASSPNGLPGQGYYEQYF
>TRBJ2-4|-|-|TRBV5-4|17
TGTGCCAGCAGCTTGGGTGGAACCCGAGGAGCCAAAAACATTCAGTACTTC
CASSLGGTRGAKNIQYF
>TRBJ1-2|-|-|TRBV2|13
TGTGCCAGCAGTCCTACCTTAACGTGGGGCTACACCTTC
CASSPTLTWGYTF
>TRBJ1-2|-|-|TRBV7-9|13
TGTGCCAGCAGCCTAGCCGGGGACTATGGCTACACCTTC
CASSLAGDYGYTF
>TRBJ2-3|-|TRBD2|TRBV7-8|14
TGTGCCAGCAGCCCCGAGCGGGAGACAGATACGCAGTATTTT
CASSPERETDTQYF
>TRBJ1-2|few|TRBD1|TRBV7-2|17
TGTGCCAGCAGCTTAGTCGGGGGGACAGGGAATCTCTATGGCTACACCTTC
CASSLVGGTGNLYGYTF
>TRBJ1-2|-|TRBD1|TRBV19|16
TGTGCCAGTAGTAGGTTGGCGGGACAGGGTAAGACTGGCTACACCTTC
CASSRLAGQGKTGYTF
>TRBJ2-3|-|TRBD1|TRBV28|15
TGTGCCAGCAGTCCCCCGAAGGGGGCCCCAGATACGCAGTATTTT
CASSPPKGAPDTQYF
>TRBJ2-3|-|-|TRBV5-1|15
TGCGCCAGCAGCTTGGTGGGAGGCGGCACAGATACGCAGTATTTT
CASSLVGGGTDTQYF
>TRBJ1-2|-|TRBD1|TRBV29-1|13
TGCAGCGTCCGAACTCCGGGACAGGGGAACTACACCTTC
CSVRTPGQGNYTF
>TRBJ1-2|few|-|TRBV7-9|16
TGTGCCAGCAGCTTAGGGGGTGGACAGCGTGGGGAGGGCTACACCTTC
CASSLGGGQRGEGYTF
>TRBJ1-5|-|-|TRBV28|12
TGTGCCAGCAGTCAGGGTACCACGGCCCAGCATTTT
CASSQGTTAQHF
>TRBJ1-5|medium-sized|-|TRBV5-6|16
TGTGCCAGCAGCCCCCATGGGGGCATGGGCAATCAGCCCCAGCATTTT
CASSPHGGMGNQPQHF
>TRBJ1-6|-|TRBD1|TRBV10-2|15
TGCGCCAGCACCAGACAGGGGGCGTCGAATTCACCCCTCCACTTT
CASTRQGASNSPLHF
>TRBJ2-1|-|TRBD1|TRBV18|15
TGTGCCAGCTCACCGGGGACAGGGGGCGTCGATGAGCAGTTCTTC
CASSPGTGGVDEQFF
>TRBJ1-2|-|TRBD1|TRBV14|14
TGTGCCAGCAGCCAAGGGGACAGCAGTTATGGCTACACCTTC
CASSQGDSSYGYTF
>TRBJ2-1|-|TRBD2|TRBV7-9|16
TGTGCCAGCAGCCCCCTCCAGAGGGAGGGATACAATGAGCAGTTCTTC
CASSPLQREGYNEQFF
>TRBJ2-7|-|TRBD2|TRBV5-6|16
TGTGCCAGCAGCTTCCTGAGCGGGAGGGCCGGGTACGAGCAGTACTTC
CASSFLSGRAGYEQYF
>TRBJ2-3|-|-|TRBV10-3|13
TGTGCCACAACCGGGACACCCACAGATACGCAGTATTTT
CATTGTPTDTQYF
>TRBJ1-3|-|-|TRBV6-6|13
TGTGCCAGCGCCGGGGGGGGCGGAAACACCATATATTTT
CASAGGGGNTIYF
>TRBJ1-6|-|TRBD1|TRBV28|15
TGTGCCAGCAGTTCGCCGGGACAGGGCAATTCACCCCTCCACTTT
CASSSPGQGNSPLHF
>TRBJ1-5|few|-|TRBV6-1|15
TGTGCCAGCAGTGAATTGGGGCCTAGCAATCAGCCCCAGCATTTT
CASSELGPSNQPQHF